This T cell receptor (beta chain) originates from a study of beta chain features in type 1 diabetes. The study's findings and limits: Fewer insertions but more deletions were seen at VDJ junctions in type 1 diabetes patients. All four CD4+ subsets of Type 1 diabetes patients contained TCRB CDR3s that were moderately but significantly shorter. Within patients, naive, central memory and Treg TCRB repertoires seemed more similar than within healthy donors.

The sequenced template was cDNA made from the entire isolated RNA. Approximately 3.6 million reads per sample were averaged for naive, central memory and regulatory samples. Libraries were prepared by immunoSEQ multiplex PCR; TCRdb keeps only in-frame clonotypes and omits some of them. The sample shows around 70,000 clones, roughly 49% of them seen only once. CDR3 length: 15 residues. Germline V gene sequence: CDR1 SGHNT, CDR2 YENEEA. V lost 5 bases to trimming and J lost 1 base; unmatched junction nucleotides: 7. Only one count was recorded for this clone. Its cognate antigen is unknown. This clonotype was obtained from a man between 25 and 39 years old with type 1 diabetes. This chain uses TRBV11-3 with TRBJ1-1, with TRBD1 matching 7 bases. The specimen sequenced was central memory CD4+ T cells from blood. The CDR3 region is CASSPGDRRNTEAFF. CDR3 nucleotide sequence: TGTGCCAGCAGCCCGGGGGACAGAAGGAACACTGAAGCTTTCTTT.